This T cell receptor (beta chain) was captured by sequencing in a study of OX40 agonist ivuxolimab in advanced cancers. Germline assignment: CDR1 GTSNPN and CDR2 SVGIG (reference sequence). V was shortened by 4 bases and J by 5 bases, with 20 bases between the two germline ends. This CDR3 contains 15 residues. Repertoires were generated with immunoSEQ multiplex PCR, while TCRdb's copy carries only in-frame clones and drops some. The repertoire has 77,000 or so clones, just over 90% of them found once; the top ten carry around 0.44%. The sample here was CD4+ or CD8+ T cells sorted from blood, taken in a trial of the OX40 agonist ivuxolimab. The sequence was obtained from an adult with an advanced solid tumor such as melanoma, head and neck, liver or kidney cancer. The chain joins TRBV30 to TRBJ2-5; D is unresolved. The CDR3, as DNA: TGTGCCTGGACTAGAGCGTCAAGGGTGTTTGAGACCCAGTACTTC. Protein: CAWTRASRVFETQYF.